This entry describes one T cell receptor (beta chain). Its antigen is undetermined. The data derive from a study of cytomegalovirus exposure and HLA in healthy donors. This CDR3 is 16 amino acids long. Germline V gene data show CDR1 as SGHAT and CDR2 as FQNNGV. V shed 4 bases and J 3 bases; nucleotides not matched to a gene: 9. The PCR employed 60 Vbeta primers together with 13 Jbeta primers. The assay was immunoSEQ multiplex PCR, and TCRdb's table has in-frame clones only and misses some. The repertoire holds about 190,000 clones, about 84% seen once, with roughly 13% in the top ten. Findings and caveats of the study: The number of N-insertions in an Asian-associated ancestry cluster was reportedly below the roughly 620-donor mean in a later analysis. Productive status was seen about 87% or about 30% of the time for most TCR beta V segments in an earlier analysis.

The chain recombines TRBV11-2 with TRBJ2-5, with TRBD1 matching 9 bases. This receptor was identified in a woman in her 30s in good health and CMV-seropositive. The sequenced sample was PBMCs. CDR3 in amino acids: CASSYTGGARKETQYF. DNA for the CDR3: TGTGCCAGCAGCTACACAGGGGGCGCGCGCAAAGAGACCCAGTACTTC.